The entry below gives a single T cell receptor beta chain sequence along with its context. Germline V gene data show CDR1 as LNHDA and CDR2 as SQIVND (reference sequence). This CDR3 comprises 15 residues. V gave up 1 base and J gave up 0 bases, with 9 bases separating them. Method: immunoSEQ multiplex PCR; TCRdb's copy keeps in-frame clones and lacks some. There are about 2.4 million clones in the sample; around 90% occur only once, and around 0.15% lies in the top ten. This sample was taken from a study of shared clonotypes between healthy human individuals. The chain has TRBV19 and TRBJ1-1; D gene unclear. This TCR came from a young man in good health. Sequenced sample: naive CD4+ T cells sorted from blood. Sample subset: CD45RA+ positively selected. The CDR3 DNA reads as TGTGCCAGTAGTATAGGCAAAGTAATGAACACTGAAGCTTTCTTT. Translated: CASSIGKVMNTEAFF.